The 23 T cell receptor beta chains presented below share a single source sample, sequenced in a study of shared T cell receptors in the human thymus. Only in-frame clones appear in the TCRdb table, and some are missing; sequencing was by immunoSEQ multiplex PCR. The table has hundreds of thousands of clones, 85% to 90% seen once. Another study also made use of these data, one on human thymus T cells.

Sequencing was carried out using thymocytes. The receptors were sampled from a boy in the first two years of life with a congenital heart defect.

The chain employs TRBV15 and TRBJ2-7; TRBD1 aligns across 7 bases. The CDR3 totals 16 residues. Germline values: CDR1 LNHNV, CDR2 YYDKDF (reference sequence). Trimming at V came to 4 bases and at J to 1 base, leaving 10 bases not matched to a gene. The CDR3 loop is CATSTIPGTASYEQYF. The CDR3 bases are TGTGCCACCAGCACCATTCCCGGGACAGCTTCCTACGAGCAGTACTTC.

The gene calls are TRBV28 and TRBJ1-5; D not certain. V lost 6 bases and J 3 bases, leaving 18 bases between the germline ends. The CDR3 covers 16 residues. Germline CDR1 and CDR2: MDHEN and SYDVKM. The DNA for the CDR3 is TGTGCCAGCAGCCCAGACCGGGATTCGCCCAATCAGCCCCAGCATTTT. It is translated as CASSPDRDSPNQPQHF.

The rearrangement links TRBV30 to TRBJ1-2, with D perhaps matching TRBD1 (6 bases). With 1 base removed from V and 7 bases from J, the gap between germline ends came to 16 bases. Per the germline V gene, CDR1 is GTSNPN and CDR2 is SVGIG (reference sequence). CDR3 length: 14 amino acids. CDR3 region: CAWSARDTEVGYTF. CDR3 bases: TGTGCCTGGAGTGCACGGGACACCGAAGTTGGCTACACCTTC.

This rearrangement joins TRBV9 to TRBJ2-1; 11 bases match TRBD2. The V gene end was trimmed by 3 bases and the J gene end by 10 bases; junction bases not matched to a gene: 9. The V gene's germline CDR1 is SGDLS and CDR2 YYNGEE. The CDR3 runs 15 residues. The CDR3 DNA is TGTGCCAGCAGCGATAGCGGGAGGGCCGGTCGGGAGCAGTTCTTC. Amino acids: CASSDSGRAGREQFF.

The chain employs TRBV2 and TRBJ1-5; D is ambiguous. Germline CDR1 reads SNHLY; CDR2 reads FYNNEI. Trimming removed 4 bases at V and 1 base at J, with 8 bases between. The CDR3 spans 14 residues. CDR3 region: CASSATRSNQPQHF. CDR3 nucleotides: TGTGCCAGCAGTGCAACTAGGAGCAATCAGCCCCAGCATTTT. Drawing the rest from reference TRBV2 and TRBJ1-5, the complete variable domain is EPEVTQTPSHQVTQMGQEVILRCVPISNHLYFYWYRQILGQKVEFLVSFYNNEISEKSEIFDDQFSVERPDGSNFTLKIRSTKLEDSAMYFCASSATRSNQPQHFGDGTRLSIL.

This clone was observed once. The chain has TRBV5-8 and TRBJ2-7, with 9 bases identical to TRBD2. The CDR3 runs 20 residues. J was trimmed by 1 base and V by 3 bases; bases with no gene match: 20. CDR1 is SGHTS and CDR2 is YDEGEE in the germline V gene. CDR3: CASSWAELAGHTPSSYEQYF. The CDR3 DNA sequence: TGTGCCAGCAGCTGGGCGGAGCTAGCGGGACATACTCCATCGTCCTACGAGCAGTACTTC.

This clone was counted between two and nine times. The rearrangement links TRBV4-3 to TRBJ2-4, with TRBD1 matching 11 bases. The junction had 10 bases not matched to a gene; V was cut back by 4 bases and J by 8 bases. Germline values: CDR1 LGHNA, CDR2 YSLEER. The CDR3 is 16 amino acids. The CDR3, as DNA: TGCGCCAGCAGCCCCGGGACAGGGGGAGGAGTGCACATTCAGTACTTC. Protein product: CASSPGTGGGVHIQYF.

This clone was counted a few times. Relative to the germline gene, one junction end is altered; a read error may explain this. The chain carries TRBV5-1 and TRBJ1-4; D gene uncertain. CDR1 SGHRS and CDR2 YFSETQ come from the germline V gene. The CDR3 runs 13 residues. The CDR3 coding sequence is TGCGCCAGCAGCTTGGTCGGCGGTGAAAAACCGTTTTTT. Its protein product is CASSLVGGEKPFF.

The rearrangement links TRBV4-1 to TRBJ2-7; 9 bases line up with TRBD2. The CDR3 runs 15 residues. Germline V gives CDR1 MGHRA, CDR2 YSYEKL. Trimming at V came to 3 bases and at J to 2 bases, leaving 5 bases not matched to a gene. The CDR3 here is CASSQREGGTYEQYF. The CDR3 DNA is TGCGCCAGCAGCCAGCGGGAGGGGGGCACCTACGAGCAGTACTTC.

The chain employs TRBV12-5 and TRBJ1-5; 7 positions match TRBD1. The CDR3 has 14 residues. CDR1 and CDR2 (germline): LGHNT, FRNRAP. J gave up 7 bases and V 1 base, and 4 bases lay outside the gene matches. CDR3 nucleotide sequence: TGTGCTAGTGGTTTGGCAGGGGGACGCCAGCCCCAGCATTTT. Translating gives CASGLAGGRQPQHF.

The chain combines TRBV10-2 with TRBJ2-7, with 12 bases that match TRBD2. The CDR3 runs to 15 residues. Germline CDR1 reads WSHSY; CDR2 reads SAAADI. With 8 bases clipped from V and 0 bases from J, the junction kept 5 bases outside the gene matches. Here the CDR3 reads CASYTTSGSSYEQYF. CDR3 coding DNA: TGCGCCAGCTACACGACTAGCGGGAGCTCCTACGAGCAGTACTTC.

The chain is built from TRBV6-5 and TRBJ2-7, with TRBD1 identical over 9 bases. The CDR3 consists of 15 residues. Germline values: CDR1 MNHEY, CDR2 SVGAGI. J was trimmed by 5 bases and V by 5 bases; bases with no gene match: 10. For the CDR3, the DNA is TGTGCCAGCAGTCGCGGTATGGGACAGGGCCACGAGCAGTACTTC. It encodes CASSRGMGQGHEQYF.

This clone was picked up a small number of times. The chain links TRBV2 to TRBJ2-5; perhaps TRBD2 as D (5 bases). The CDR3 spans 16 residues. Trimming shortened V by 5 bases and J by 5 bases, and 21 bases separated the two germline ends. CDR1 is SNHLY, CDR2 FYNNEI, per germline. CDR3 region: CASSYGLAEQRETQYF. As DNA, the CDR3 is TGTGCCAGCAGTTATGGGCTGGCGGAGCAGCGGGAGACCCAGTACTTC.

This chain uses TRBV14 with TRBJ1-1; D is uncertain. CDR3 length: 15 amino acids. Germline V gene lookup returns CDR1 SGHDN and CDR2 FVKESK. V was pared by 5 bases and J by 0 bases, with 13 bases between. The CDR3 protein is CASSIRTGLNTEAFF. In nucleotides, the CDR3 is TGTGCCAGCAGCATTCGTACGGGATTGAACACTGAAGCTTTCTTT.

This clone was detected only once. The chain employs TRBV10-3 and TRBJ2-4, with D unresolved. V dropped 0 bases and J dropped 0 bases, with 3 bases sitting between them. The CDR3 sequence is 14 residues long. Germline-derived CDR1 and CDR2 are ENHRY and SYGVKD. Written as DNA, the CDR3 is TGTGCCATCAGTGAGTCTAGAGCCAAAAACATTCAGTACTTC. It yields the protein CAISESRAKNIQYF.

This clone was observed a single time. The rearrangement uses TRBV7-9 and TRBJ2-3, with TRBD2 matching over 12 bases. With V trimmed by 5 bases and J by 3 bases, 3 bases remained unmatched. This CDR3 has 15 residues. Looked up from germline, CDR1 is SEHNR and CDR2 is FQNEAQ (reference sequence). CDR3 in amino acids: CASSAGTSGTDTQYF. The CDR3 coding sequence is TGTGCCAGCAGCGCCGGGACTAGCGGGACAGATACGCAGTATTTT. The full variable domain, rest sourced from reference TRBV7-9 and TRBJ2-3, is DTGVSQNPRHKITKRGQNVTFRCDPISEHNRLYWYRQTLGQGPEFLTYFQNEAQLEKSRLLSDRFSAERPKGSFSTLEIQRTEQGDSAMYLCASSAGTSGTDTQYFGPGTRLTVL.

V and J are TRBV11-3 and TRBJ1-2, with TRBD1 matching 7 bases. The CDR3 contains 15 residues. Germline lookup yields CDR1 SGHNT and CDR2 YENEEA. The junction had 6 bases not matched to a gene; V was cut back by 0 bases and J by 5 bases. CDR3 loop: CASSLDQGVEYGYTF. The CDR3 DNA reads TGTGCCAGCAGCTTAGATCAGGGGGTAGAATATGGCTACACCTTC. The complete variable domain, with remaining parts taken from reference TRBV11-3 and TRBJ1-2, reads EAGVVQSPRYKIIEKKQPVAFWCNPISGHNTLYWYLQNLGQGPELLIRYENEEAVDDSQLPKDRFSAERLKGVDSTLKIQPAELGDSAVYLCASSLDQGVEYGYTFGSGTRLTVV.

This rearrangement joins TRBV6-1 to TRBJ2-7; D possibly corresponds to TRBD1 (6 bases). The V and J ends lost 3 bases and 1 base respectively, with 7 bases between them. Per germline, CDR1 MNHNS and CDR2 SASEGT. The CDR3 is 13 amino acids. The CDR3 region has the DNA TGTGCCAGCAGTGACAGGGGTTCCTACGAGCAGTACTTC. Its translation: CASSDRGSYEQYF.

The chain recombines TRBV7-8 with TRBJ2-7, with TRBD2 matching over 7 bases. The length of the CDR3 is 13 residues. V was pared by 5 bases and J by 6 bases, with 7 bases of the junction left unmatched. Looked up from germline, CDR1 is SGHVS and CDR2 is FQNEAQ. In DNA, the CDR3 is TGTGCCAGCAGCCCTAACCTAGCGGTCGAGCAGTACTTC. The encoded protein is CASSPNLAVEQYF.

The chain combines TRBV10-3 with TRBJ1-5; 8 bases fit TRBD1. V lost 5 bases, J lost 6 bases, and 9 bases stayed unmatched. This CDR3 is 15 amino acids long. Germline V CDR1 and CDR2: ENHRY, SYGVKD. CDR3 in DNA: TGTGCCATCAGTCAGGACAGGGCCGGCGGTCAGCCCCAGCATTTT. Protein product: CAISQDRAGGQPQHF.

The rearrangement joins TRBV5-1 to TRBJ2-3; no clear D gene. This CDR3 has 15 residues. V was shortened by 0 bases and J by 2 bases, with 10 bases between the two germline ends. Germline CDR1 reads SGHRS; CDR2 reads YFSETQ. CDR3 amino acids: CASSLASLNTDTQYF. The CDR3 region has the DNA TGCGCCAGCAGCTTGGCGAGCCTCAACACAGATACGCAGTATTTT.

This chain joins TRBV5-1 and TRBJ2-5; tentative D call: TRBD2 (6 bases). The V gene lost 3 bases and the J gene lost 5 bases, with 20 bases spanning the gap. From germline, CDR1 is SGHRS and CDR2 YFSETQ. CDR3 length: 16 amino acids. CDR3: CASSYFRENPRETQYF. The DNA for the CDR3 is TGCGCCAGCAGCTACTTCCGGGAGAACCCCCGGGAGACCCAGTACTTC.

The chain combines TRBV4-1 with TRBJ2-2; 7 positions match TRBD2. This CDR3 is built from 15 residues. Germline V gene lookup returns CDR1 MGHRA and CDR2 YSYEKL. The junction had 7 bases not matched to a gene; V was cut back by 3 bases and J by 6 bases. CDR3 sequence reads: CASSQRGGYPGELFF. The CDR3 DNA reads TGCGCCAGCAGCCAGCGCGGGGGTTACCCCGGGGAGCTGTTTTTT.